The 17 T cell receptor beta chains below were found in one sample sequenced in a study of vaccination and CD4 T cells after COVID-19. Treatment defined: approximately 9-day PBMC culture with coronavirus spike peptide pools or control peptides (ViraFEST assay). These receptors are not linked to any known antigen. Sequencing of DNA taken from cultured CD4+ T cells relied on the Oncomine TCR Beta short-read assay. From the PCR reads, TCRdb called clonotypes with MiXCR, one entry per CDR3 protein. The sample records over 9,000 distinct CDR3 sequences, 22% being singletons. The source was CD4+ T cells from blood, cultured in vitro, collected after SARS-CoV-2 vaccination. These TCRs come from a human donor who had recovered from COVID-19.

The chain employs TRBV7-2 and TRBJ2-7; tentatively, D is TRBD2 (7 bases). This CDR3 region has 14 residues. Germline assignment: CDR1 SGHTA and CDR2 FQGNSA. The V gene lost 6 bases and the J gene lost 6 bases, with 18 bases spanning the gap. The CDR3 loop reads CASSPGAGAREQYF. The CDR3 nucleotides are TGTGCCAGCAGTCCCGGGGCGGGGGCCCGCGAGCAGTACTTC. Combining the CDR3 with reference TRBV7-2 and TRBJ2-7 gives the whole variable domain GAGVSQSPSNKVTEKGKDVELRCDPISGHTALYWYRQSLGQGLEFLIYFQGNSAPDKSGLPSDRFSAERTGGSVSTLTIQRTQQEDSAVYLCASSPGAGAREQYFGPGTRLTVT.

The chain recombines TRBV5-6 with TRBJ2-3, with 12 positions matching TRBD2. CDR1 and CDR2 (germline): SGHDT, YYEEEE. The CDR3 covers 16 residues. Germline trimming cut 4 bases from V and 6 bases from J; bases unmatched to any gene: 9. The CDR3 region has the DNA TGTGCCAGCAGCCCTGGGACTAGCGGGCTGGGGGATACGCAGTATTTT. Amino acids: CASSPGTSGLGDTQYF.

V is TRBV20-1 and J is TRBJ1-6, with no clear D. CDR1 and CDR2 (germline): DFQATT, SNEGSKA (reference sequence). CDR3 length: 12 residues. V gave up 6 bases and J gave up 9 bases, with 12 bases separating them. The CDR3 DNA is TGCAGTGCGAGCCCCTTAAGTTCACCCCTCCACTTT. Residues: CSASPLSSPLHF.

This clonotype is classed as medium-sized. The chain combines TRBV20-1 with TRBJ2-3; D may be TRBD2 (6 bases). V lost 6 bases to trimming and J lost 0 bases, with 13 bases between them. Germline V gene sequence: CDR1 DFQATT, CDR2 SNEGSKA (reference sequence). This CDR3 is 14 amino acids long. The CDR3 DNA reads TGCAGTGCCACCGAAGGGACTAGCACAGATACGCAGTATTTT. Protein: CSATEGTSTDTQYF.

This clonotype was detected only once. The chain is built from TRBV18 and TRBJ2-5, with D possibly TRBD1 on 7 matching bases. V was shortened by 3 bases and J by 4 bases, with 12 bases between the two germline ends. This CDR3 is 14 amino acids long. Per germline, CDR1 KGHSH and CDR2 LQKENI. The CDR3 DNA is TGTGCCAGCTCACCCCTTCAGGGGGGAGAGACCCAGTACTTC. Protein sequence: CASSPLQGGETQYF. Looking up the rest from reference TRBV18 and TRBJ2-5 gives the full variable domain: NAGVMQNPRHLVRRRGQEARLRCSPMKGHSHVYWYRQLPEEGLKFMVYLQKENIIDESGMPKERFSAEFPKEGPSILRIQQVVRGDSAAYFCASSPLQGGETQYFGPGTRLLVL.

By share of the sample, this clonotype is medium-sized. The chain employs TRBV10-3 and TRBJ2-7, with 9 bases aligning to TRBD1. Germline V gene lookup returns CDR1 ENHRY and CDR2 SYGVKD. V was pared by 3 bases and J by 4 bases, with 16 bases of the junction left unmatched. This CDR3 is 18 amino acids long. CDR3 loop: CAISDSNRGRPNSYEQYF. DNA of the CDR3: TGTGCCATCAGTGATAGTAACAGGGGGCGCCCAAATTCTTACGAGCAGTACTTC.

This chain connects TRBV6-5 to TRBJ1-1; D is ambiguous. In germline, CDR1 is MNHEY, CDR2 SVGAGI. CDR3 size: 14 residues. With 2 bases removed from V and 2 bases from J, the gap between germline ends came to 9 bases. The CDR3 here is CASSYKALNTEAFF. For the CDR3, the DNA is TGTGCCAGCAGTTACAAGGCACTCAACACTGAAGCTTTCTTT.

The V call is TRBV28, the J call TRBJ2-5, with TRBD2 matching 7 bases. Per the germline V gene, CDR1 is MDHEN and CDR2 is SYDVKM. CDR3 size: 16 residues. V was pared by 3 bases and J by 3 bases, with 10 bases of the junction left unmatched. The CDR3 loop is CASSLGGARVKETQYF. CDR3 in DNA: TGTGCCAGCAGTTTGGGAGGGGCTAGGGTAAAAGAGACCCAGTACTTC.

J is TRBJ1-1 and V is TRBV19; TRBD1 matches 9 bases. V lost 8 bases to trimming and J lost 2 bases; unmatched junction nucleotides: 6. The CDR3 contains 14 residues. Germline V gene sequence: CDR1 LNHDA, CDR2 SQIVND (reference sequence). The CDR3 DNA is TGTGCCAGTGCCTTGGGACAGGGCAACACTGAAGCTTTCTTT. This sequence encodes CASALGQGNTEAFF.

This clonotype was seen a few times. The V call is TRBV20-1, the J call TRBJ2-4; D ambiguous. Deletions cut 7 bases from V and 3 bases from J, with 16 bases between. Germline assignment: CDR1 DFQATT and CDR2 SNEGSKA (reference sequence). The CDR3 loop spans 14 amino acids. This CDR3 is CSVRIRLFKNIQYF. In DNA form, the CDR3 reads TGCAGTGTAAGGATCCGGCTTTTCAAAAACATTCAGTACTTC.

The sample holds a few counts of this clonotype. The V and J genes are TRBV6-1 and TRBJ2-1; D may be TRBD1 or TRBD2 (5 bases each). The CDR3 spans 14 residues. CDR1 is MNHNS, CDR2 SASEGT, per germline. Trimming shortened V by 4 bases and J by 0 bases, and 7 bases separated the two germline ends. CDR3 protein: CASSAGSSYNEQFF. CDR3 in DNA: TGTGCCAGCAGTGCAGGGAGCTCCTACAATGAGCAGTTCTTC.

CDR3 protein: CASSVGLVRTSSYEQYF. The CDR3 nucleotides are TGTGCCAGCAGCGTGGGTCTCGTACGCACAAGCTCCTACGAGCAGTACTTC. V usage is TRBV9 and J usage is TRBJ2-7; D uncertain. Germline V CDR1 and CDR2: SGDLS, YYNGEE. V lost 2 bases, J lost 0 bases, and 18 bases lay in between. CDR3 length: 17 residues. The complete variable domain, with remaining parts taken from reference TRBV9 and TRBJ2-7, reads DSGVTQTPKHLITATGQRVTLRCSPRSGDLSVYWYQQSLDQGLQFLIQYYNGEERAKGNILERFSAQQFPDLHSELNLSSLELGDSALYFCASSVGLVRTSSYEQYFGPGTRLTVT.

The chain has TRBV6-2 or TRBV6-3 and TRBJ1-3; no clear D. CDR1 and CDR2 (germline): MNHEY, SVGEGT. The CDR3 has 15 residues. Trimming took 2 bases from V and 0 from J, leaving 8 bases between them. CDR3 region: CASSYGISSGNTIYF. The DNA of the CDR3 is TGTGCCAGCAGTTACGGCATTAGCTCTGGAAACACCATATATTTT.

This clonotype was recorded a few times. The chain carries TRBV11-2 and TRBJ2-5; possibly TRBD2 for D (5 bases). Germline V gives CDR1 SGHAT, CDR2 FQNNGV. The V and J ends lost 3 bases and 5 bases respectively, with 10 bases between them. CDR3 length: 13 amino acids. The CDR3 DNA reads TGTGCCAGCAGCTTCGGGAAGGGTGAGACCCAGTACTTC. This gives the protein CASSFGKGETQYF. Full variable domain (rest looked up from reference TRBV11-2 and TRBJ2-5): EAGVAQSPRYKIIEKRQSVAFWCNPISGHATLYWYQQILGQGPKLLIQFQNNGVVDDSQLPKDRFSAERLKGVDSTLKIQPAKLEDSAVYLCASSFGKGETQYFGPGTRLLVL.

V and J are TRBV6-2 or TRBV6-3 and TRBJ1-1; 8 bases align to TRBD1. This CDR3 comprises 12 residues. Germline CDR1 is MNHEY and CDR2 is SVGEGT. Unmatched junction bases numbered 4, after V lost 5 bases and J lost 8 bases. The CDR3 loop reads CASSNRDREAFF. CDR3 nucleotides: TGTGCCAGCAGTAACCGGGACAGGGAAGCTTTCTTT.

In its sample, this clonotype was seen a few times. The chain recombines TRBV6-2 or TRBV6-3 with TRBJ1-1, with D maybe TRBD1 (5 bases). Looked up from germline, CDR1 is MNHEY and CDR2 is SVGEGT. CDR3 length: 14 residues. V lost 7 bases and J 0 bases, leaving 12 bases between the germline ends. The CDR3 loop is CASNAGLMNTEAFF. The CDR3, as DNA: TGTGCCAGCAATGCGGGACTGATGAACACTGAAGCTTTCTTT.

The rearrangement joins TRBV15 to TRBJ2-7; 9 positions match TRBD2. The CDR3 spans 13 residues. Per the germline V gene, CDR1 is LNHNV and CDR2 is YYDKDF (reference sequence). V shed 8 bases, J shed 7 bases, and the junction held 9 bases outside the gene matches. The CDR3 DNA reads TGTGCCACCGGGAGCGGGAGGTGGAGAGAGCAGTACTTC. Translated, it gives CATGSGRWREQYF.